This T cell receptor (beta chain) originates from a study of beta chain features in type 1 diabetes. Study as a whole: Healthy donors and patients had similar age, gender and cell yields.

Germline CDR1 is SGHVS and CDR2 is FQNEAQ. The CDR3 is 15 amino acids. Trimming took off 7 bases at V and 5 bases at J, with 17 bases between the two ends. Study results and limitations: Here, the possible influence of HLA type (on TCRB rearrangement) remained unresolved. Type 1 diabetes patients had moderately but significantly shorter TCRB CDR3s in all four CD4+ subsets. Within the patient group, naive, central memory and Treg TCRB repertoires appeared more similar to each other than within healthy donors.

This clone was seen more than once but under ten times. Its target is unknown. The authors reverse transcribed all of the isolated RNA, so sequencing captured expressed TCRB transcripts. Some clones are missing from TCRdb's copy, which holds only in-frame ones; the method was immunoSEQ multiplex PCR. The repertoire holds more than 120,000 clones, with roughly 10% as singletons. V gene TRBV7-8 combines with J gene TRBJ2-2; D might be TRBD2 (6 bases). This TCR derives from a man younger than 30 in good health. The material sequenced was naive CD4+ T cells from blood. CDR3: CASTPRAGKTGELFF. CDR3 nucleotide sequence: TGTGCCAGCACCCCAAGGGCGGGGAAAACCGGGGAGCTGTTTTTT.